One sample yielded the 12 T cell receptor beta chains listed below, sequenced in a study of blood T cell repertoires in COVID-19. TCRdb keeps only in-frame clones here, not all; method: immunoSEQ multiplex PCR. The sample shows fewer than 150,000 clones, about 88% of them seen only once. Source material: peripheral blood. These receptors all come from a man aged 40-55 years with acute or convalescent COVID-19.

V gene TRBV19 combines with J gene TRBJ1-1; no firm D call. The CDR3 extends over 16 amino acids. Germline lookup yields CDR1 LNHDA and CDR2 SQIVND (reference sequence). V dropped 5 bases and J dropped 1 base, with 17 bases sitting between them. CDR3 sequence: CASSSTVYRQNTEAFF. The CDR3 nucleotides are TGTGCCAGTAGTTCAACCGTATACAGACAGAACACTGAAGCTTTCTTT.

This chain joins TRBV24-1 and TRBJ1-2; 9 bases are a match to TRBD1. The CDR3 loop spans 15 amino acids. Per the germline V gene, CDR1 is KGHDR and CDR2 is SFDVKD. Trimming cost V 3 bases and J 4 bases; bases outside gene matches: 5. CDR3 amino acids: CATSDMGQGLYGYTF. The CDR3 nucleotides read TGTGCCACCAGTGATATGGGACAGGGCCTCTATGGCTACACCTTC.

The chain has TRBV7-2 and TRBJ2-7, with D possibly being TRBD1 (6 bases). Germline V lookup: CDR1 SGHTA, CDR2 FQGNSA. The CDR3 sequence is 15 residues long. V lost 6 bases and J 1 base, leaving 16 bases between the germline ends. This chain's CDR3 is CASRNSGQGSYEQYF. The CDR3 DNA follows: TGTGCCAGCAGGAATTCGGGGCAGGGGTCCTACGAGCAGTACTTC.

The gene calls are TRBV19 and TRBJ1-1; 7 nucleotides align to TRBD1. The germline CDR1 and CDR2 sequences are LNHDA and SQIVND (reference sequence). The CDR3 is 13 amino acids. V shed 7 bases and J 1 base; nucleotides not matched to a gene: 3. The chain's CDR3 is CASTTGKNTEAFF. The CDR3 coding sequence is TGTGCCAGTACGACAGGGAAGAACACTGAAGCTTTCTTT.

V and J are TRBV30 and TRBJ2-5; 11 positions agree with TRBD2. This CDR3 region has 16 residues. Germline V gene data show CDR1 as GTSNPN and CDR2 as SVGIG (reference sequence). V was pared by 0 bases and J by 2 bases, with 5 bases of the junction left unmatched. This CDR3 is CAWSVVVAGGQETQYF. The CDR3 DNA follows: TGTGCCTGGAGTGTTGTGGTAGCGGGGGGGCAAGAGACCCAGTACTTC.

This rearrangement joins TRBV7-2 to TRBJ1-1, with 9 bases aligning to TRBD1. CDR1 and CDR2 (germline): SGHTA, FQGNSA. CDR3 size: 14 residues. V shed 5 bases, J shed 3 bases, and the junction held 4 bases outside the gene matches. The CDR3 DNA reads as TGTGCCAGCAGCCCGGACAGGGGCCACACTGAAGCTTTCTTT. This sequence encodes CASSPDRGHTEAFF.

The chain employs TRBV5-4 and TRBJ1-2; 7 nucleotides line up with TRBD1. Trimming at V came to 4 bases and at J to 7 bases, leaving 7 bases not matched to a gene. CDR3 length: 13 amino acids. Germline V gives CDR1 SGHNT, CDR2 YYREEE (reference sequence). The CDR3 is CASSMRGDSGYTF. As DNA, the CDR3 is TGTGCCAGCAGCATGCGAGGGGACAGTGGCTACACCTTC.

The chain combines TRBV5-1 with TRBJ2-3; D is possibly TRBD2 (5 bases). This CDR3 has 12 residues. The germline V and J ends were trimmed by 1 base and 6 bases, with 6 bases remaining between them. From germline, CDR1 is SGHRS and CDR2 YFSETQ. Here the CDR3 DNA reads TGCGCCAGCAGCTTGCGCGGGGATACGCAGTATTTT. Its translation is CASSLRGDTQYF. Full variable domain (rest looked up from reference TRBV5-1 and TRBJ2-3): KAGVTQTPRYLIKTRGQQVTLSCSPISGHRSVSWYQQTPGQGLQFLFEYFSETQRNKGNFPGRFSGRQFSNSRSEMNVSTLELGDSALYLCASSLRGDTQYFGPGTRLTVL.

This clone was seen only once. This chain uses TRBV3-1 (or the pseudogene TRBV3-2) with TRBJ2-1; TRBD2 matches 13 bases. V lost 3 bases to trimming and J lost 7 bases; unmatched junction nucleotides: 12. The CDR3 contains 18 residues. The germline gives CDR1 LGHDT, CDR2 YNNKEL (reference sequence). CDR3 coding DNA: TGTGCCAGCAGCCACATTCTGGGCCCGGGACTAGCGGGGAATGAGCAGTTCTTC. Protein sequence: CASSHILGPGLAGNEQFF.

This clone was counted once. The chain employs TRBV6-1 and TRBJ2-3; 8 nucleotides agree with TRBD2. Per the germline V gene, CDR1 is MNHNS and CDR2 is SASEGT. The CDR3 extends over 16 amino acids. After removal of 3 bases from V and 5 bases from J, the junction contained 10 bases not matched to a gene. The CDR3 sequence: CASSELPAGAVDTQYF. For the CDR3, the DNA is TGTGCCAGCAGTGAGCTTCCAGCGGGGGCCGTAGATACGCAGTATTTT.

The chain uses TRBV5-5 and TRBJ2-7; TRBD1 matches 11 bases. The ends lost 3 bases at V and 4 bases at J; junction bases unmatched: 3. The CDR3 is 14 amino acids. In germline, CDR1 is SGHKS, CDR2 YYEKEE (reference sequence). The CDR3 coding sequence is TGTGCCAGCAGCTCGGACAGGGGGCTATACGAGCAGTACTTC. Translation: CASSSDRGLYEQYF.

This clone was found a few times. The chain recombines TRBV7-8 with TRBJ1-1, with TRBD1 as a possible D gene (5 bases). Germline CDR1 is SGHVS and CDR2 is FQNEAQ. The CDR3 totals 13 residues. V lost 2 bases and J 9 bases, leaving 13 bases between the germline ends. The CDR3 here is CASSLSWQGKAFF. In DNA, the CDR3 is TGTGCCAGCAGCTTAAGTTGGCAGGGTAAAGCTTTCTTT.